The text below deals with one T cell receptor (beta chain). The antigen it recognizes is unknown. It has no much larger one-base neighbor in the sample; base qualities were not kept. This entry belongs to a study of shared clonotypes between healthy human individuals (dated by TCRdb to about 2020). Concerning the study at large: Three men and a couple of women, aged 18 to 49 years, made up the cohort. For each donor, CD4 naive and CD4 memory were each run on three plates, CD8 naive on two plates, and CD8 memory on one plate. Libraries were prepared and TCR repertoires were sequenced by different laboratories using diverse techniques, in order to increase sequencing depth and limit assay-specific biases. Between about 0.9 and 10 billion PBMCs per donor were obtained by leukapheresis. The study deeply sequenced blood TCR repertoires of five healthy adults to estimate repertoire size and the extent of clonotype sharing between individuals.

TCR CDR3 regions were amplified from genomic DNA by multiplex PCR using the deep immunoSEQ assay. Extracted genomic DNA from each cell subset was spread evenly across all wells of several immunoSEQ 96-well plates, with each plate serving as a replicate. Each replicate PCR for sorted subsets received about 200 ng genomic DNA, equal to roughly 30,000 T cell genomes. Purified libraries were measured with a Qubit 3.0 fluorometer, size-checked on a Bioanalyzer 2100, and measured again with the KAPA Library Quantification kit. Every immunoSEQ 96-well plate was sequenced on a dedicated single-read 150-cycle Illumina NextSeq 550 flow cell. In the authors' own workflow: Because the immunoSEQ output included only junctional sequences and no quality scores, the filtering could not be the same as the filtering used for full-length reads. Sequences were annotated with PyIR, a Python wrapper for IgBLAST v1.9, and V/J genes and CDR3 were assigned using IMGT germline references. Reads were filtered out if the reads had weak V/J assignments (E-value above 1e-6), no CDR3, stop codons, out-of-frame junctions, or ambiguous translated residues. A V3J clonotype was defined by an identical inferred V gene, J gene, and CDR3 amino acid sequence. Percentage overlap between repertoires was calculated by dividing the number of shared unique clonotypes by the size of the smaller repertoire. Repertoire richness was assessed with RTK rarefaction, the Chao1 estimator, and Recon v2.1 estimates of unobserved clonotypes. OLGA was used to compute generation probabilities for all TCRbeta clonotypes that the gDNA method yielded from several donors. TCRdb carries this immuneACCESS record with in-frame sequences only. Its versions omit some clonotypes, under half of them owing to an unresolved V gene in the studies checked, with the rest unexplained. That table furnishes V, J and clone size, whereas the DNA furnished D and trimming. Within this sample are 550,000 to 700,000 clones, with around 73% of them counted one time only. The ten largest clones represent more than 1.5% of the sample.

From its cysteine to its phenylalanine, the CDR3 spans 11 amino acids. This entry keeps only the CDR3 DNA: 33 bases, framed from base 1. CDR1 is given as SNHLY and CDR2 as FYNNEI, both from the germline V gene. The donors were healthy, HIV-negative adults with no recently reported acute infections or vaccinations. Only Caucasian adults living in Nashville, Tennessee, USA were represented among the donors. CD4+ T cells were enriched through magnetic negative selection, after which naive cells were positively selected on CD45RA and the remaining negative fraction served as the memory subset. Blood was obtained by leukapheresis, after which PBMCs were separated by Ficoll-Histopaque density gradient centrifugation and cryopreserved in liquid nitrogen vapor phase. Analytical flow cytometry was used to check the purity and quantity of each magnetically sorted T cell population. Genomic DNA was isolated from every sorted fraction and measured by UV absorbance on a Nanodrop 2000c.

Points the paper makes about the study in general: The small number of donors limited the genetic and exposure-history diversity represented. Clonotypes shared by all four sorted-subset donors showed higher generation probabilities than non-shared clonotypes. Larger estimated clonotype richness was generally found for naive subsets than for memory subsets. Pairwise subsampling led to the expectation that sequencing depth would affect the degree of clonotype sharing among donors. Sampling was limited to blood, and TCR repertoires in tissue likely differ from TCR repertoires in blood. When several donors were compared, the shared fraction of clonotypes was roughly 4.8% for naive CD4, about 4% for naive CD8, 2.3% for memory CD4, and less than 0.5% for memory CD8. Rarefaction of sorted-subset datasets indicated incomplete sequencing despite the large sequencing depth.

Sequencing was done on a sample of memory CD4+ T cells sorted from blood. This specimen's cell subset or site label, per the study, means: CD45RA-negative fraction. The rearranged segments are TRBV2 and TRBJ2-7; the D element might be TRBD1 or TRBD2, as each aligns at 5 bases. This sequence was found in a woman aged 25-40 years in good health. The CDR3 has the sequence CGGSGGYEQYF. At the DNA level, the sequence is TGTGGGGGGAGCGGAGGCTACGAGCAGTACTTC.